This TCR beta chain originates from a study of T cell responses to AZD1222 COVID-19 vaccine. Produced via immunoSEQ multiplex PCR; TCRdb's table is partial and in-frame only. The table lists more than 110,000 clones. V lost 4 bases and J lost 0, with 9 bases in between. Germline loops: CDR1 LGHDT, CDR2 YNNKEL (reference sequence). The length of the CDR3 is 14 residues. The clonotype was recovered from an adult in good health. Material: peripheral blood. The rearrangement uses TRBV3-1 (or the pseudogene TRBV3-2) and TRBJ1-2, with D possibly TRBD1 on 6 matching bases. The CDR3 bases are TGTGCCAGCAGCCTGGGACATTCTAACTATGGCTACACCTTC. Residues: CASSLGHSNYGYTF.